One and the same sample provided the 18 T cell receptor beta chains below, sequenced in a study of CD8+ T cells in alopecia areata. Treatment defined: oral pan-JAK inhibitor, 5-10 mg twice daily. Extracted from the samples, RNA was reverse transcribed into cDNA to serve as the sequencing template. Data came from immunoSEQ multiplex PCR; TCRdb stores just in-frame clones and leaves some out. The sample records about 90,000 clones, roughly 46% being singletons. The sequencing here drew on CD8+ T cells sorted from blood, taken at week 24, from a patient treated with tofacitinib. These receptors originate from a human donor with alopecia areata.

The chain uses TRBV4-1 and TRBJ2-1; the D gene could be TRBD1 or TRBD2 (5 bases each). The V end was cut by 4 bases, the J end by 15 bases, with 19 bases between. CDR3 length: 13 residues. In germline, CDR1 is MGHRA, CDR2 YSYEKL. Written as DNA, the CDR3 is TGCGCCAGCAGCCCAGAGGGACCGCCAATGCCGTTCTTC. It specifies CASSPEGPPMPFF.

This clone came up a few times. The rearrangement links TRBV7-9 to TRBJ2-1; 7 nucleotides agree with TRBD1. The ends lost 1 base at V and 2 bases at J; junction bases unmatched: 2. In germline, CDR1 is SEHNR, CDR2 FQNEAQ (reference sequence). CDR3 length: 15 amino acids. This CDR3 reads CASSLVQGAYNEQFF. The CDR3 nucleotides are TGTGCCAGCAGCTTAGTGCAGGGGGCCTACAATGAGCAGTTCTTC.

With regard to this clone: The conserved phenylalanine or tryptophan is not found at the CDR3 terminus, so this likely reflects a read error. The CDR3 coding sequence is TGTGCCAGCAGCTCCGTAGATTACGAGACTAGCGAGTACGAGCAGTACCTC. It specifies CASSSVDYETSEYEQYL. This chain joins TRBV7-9 and TRBJ2-7, with 8 bases identical to TRBD2. Germline V CDR1 and CDR2: SEHNR, FQNEAQ (reference sequence). The V and J ends lost 4 bases and 4 bases, in that order; junction bases with no gene match: 15. CDR3 length: 17 amino acids.

CDR3: CASSSGHSSYEQYF. The CDR3 DNA follows: TGCGCCAGCAGCTCGGGACATAGCTCCTACGAGCAGTACTTC. The rearrangement uses TRBV4-1 and TRBJ2-7; weak D call: TRBD1 (6 bases). The CDR3 sequence is 14 residues long. Between the trimmed V and J ends, which lost 5 bases and 0 bases, there was a span of 11 bases. From germline, CDR1 is MGHRA and CDR2 YSYEKL.

This clone appeared a few times. This rearrangement joins TRBV9 to TRBJ2-3, with a tentative D call TRBD2 (6 bases). Between the trimmed V and J ends, which lost 4 bases and 0 bases, there was a span of 12 bases. The germline V gene encodes CDR1 SGDLS and CDR2 YYNGEE. CDR3 length: 15 residues. CDR3 sequence (DNA): TGTGCCAGCAGCTTCGCCGGGAGAAGCACAGATACGCAGTATTTT. It is translated as CASSFAGRSTDTQYF.

In this sample, this clone turned up a few times. J is TRBJ2-7 and V is TRBV29-1; D is unresolved. The germline gives CDR1 SQVTM, CDR2 ANQGSEA. Trimming pared 7 bases from V and 1 base from J, leaving 14 bases between. The length of the CDR3 is 13 residues. CDR3 DNA sequence: TGCAGCGCTACACGTCCTCTGTCCTACGAGCAGTACTTC. It codes for CSATRPLSYEQYF.

V is TRBV6-6 and J is TRBJ2-3, with 7 bases aligning to TRBD1. Trimming at V came to 0 bases and at J to 3 bases, leaving 6 bases not matched to a gene. The CDR3 is 16 residues long. CDR1 MNHNY and CDR2 SVGAGI come from the germline V gene (reference sequence). CDR3 nucleotide sequence: TGTGCCAGCAGTTACTCTTGGACAGGACCGACAGATACGCAGTATTTT. Translating it yields CASSYSWTGPTDTQYF.

This clone has only a few counts. This sequence joins TRBV5-1 and TRBJ1-1, with D possibly being TRBD1 (5 bases). Trimming stripped 3 bases from V and 0 bases from J, with 21 bases between. The germline gives CDR1 SGHRS, CDR2 YFSETQ. CDR3 length: 18 residues. The CDR3 spells CASSSHPTDRGMNTEAFF. CDR3 in DNA: TGCGCCAGCAGCTCCCACCCGACAGACCGAGGGATGAACACTGAAGCTTTCTTT.

The chain uses TRBV9 and TRBJ1-1, with unresolved D. Germline-derived CDR1 and CDR2 are SGDLS and YYNGEE. The CDR3 consists of 14 residues. Between the trimmed V and J ends, which lost 0 bases and 5 bases, there was a span of 11 bases. The CDR3 DNA is TGTGCCAGCAGCGTAGGAGTGATCGGGACTGAAGCTTTCTTT. This encodes CASSVGVIGTEAFF.

The chain joins TRBV29-1 to TRBJ2-7; 8 bases agree with TRBD1. V was clipped by 2 bases and J by 6 bases; unmatched bases: 9. The CDR3 extends over 14 amino acids. In germline, CDR1 is SQVTM, CDR2 ANQGSEA. CDR3 in amino acids: CSVETSSGGGEQYF. The CDR3 DNA is TGCAGCGTTGAAACCTCGTCAGGGGGCGGCGAGCAGTACTTC.

CDR3 loop: CASSQDIGGTGELFF. The CDR3, as DNA: TGCGCCAGCAGCCAAGATATAGGGGGAACCGGGGAGCTGTTTTTT. The chain is built from TRBV4-1 and TRBJ2-2, with a possible D match to TRBD1 (6 bases). There are 15 residues in the CDR3. Trimming pared 0 bases from V and 5 bases from J, leaving 10 bases between. CDR1 and CDR2 (germline): MGHRA, YSYEKL.

This clone was counted once. This CDR3 reads CASSQVASGEETQYF. CDR3 nucleotides: TGCGCCAGCAGCCAAGTAGCAAGCGGAGAAGAGACCCAGTACTTC. The rearrangement links TRBV4-1 to TRBJ2-5; a possible D gene is TRBD2 (5 bases). CDR3 length: 15 amino acids. CDR1 and CDR2 from the germline V gene are MGHRA and YSYEKL. V lost 1 base and J lost 3, with 12 bases in between.

V usage is TRBV7-8 and J usage is TRBJ1-1, with 11 bases fitting TRBD1. CDR3 length: 17 amino acids. Germline CDR1 reads SGHVS; CDR2 reads FQNEAQ. V dropped 6 bases and J dropped 4; count of bases not matched to a gene: 13. The CDR3 sequence is CASRATRTGGQVTEAFF. The CDR3 nucleotides read TGTGCCAGCAGGGCCACACGGACAGGGGGCCAAGTCACTGAAGCTTTCTTT.

This chain uses TRBV25-1 with TRBJ2-2; 7 bases fit TRBD2. Per the germline V gene, CDR1 is MGHDK and CDR2 is SYGVNS. V lost 7 bases to trimming and J lost 2 bases; unmatched junction nucleotides: 10. The CDR3 is 16 residues long. The CDR3 region is CASTSLGGGNTGELFF. The DNA of the CDR3 is TGTGCCAGCACTAGCCTTGGCGGGGGAAACACCGGGGAGCTGTTTTTT.

The chain combines TRBV7-2 with TRBJ2-1; no reliable D call. Germline CDR1 reads SGHTA; CDR2 reads FQGNSA. There are 12 residues in the CDR3. V was cut by 5 bases and J by 6 bases, with 8 bases left in between. The CDR3 protein is CASSPPRNEQFF. The CDR3 coding sequence is TGTGCCAGCAGCCCCCCCCGCAATGAGCAGTTCTTC.

The gene calls are TRBV30 and TRBJ2-1; TRBD2 matches 7 bases. The junction had 14 bases not matched to a gene; V was cut back by 4 bases and J by 8 bases. The CDR3 consists of 15 residues. Germline assignment: CDR1 GTSNPN and CDR2 SVGIG (reference sequence). The CDR3, as DNA: TGTGCCTGGACCGCAGGGAGCGGGGTAGGGGATGAGCAGTTCTTC. Translated: CAWTAGSGVGDEQFF.

This clone was seen ten or more times. This sequence joins TRBV7-9 and TRBJ2-1; tentatively, D is TRBD2 (5 bases). The V and J ends lost 1 base and 3 bases respectively, with 10 bases between them. The length of the CDR3 is 15 residues. Germline V gene sequence: CDR1 SEHNR, CDR2 FQNEAQ (reference sequence). The CDR3 nucleotides are TGTGCCAGCAGCTTAGGCGGGCGGTACTACAATGAGCAGTTCTTC. This encodes CASSLGGRYYNEQFF.

The V and J genes are TRBV11-2 and TRBJ2-7; 9 bases match TRBD2. Germline V gene sequence: CDR1 SGHAT, CDR2 FQNNGV. With 4 bases clipped from V and 4 bases from J, the junction kept 11 bases outside the gene matches. The CDR3 is 16 residues long. The CDR3 loop is CASSWPREGATYEQYF. CDR3 nucleotide sequence: TGTGCCAGCAGCTGGCCGCGGGAGGGGGCAACGTACGAGCAGTACTTC.